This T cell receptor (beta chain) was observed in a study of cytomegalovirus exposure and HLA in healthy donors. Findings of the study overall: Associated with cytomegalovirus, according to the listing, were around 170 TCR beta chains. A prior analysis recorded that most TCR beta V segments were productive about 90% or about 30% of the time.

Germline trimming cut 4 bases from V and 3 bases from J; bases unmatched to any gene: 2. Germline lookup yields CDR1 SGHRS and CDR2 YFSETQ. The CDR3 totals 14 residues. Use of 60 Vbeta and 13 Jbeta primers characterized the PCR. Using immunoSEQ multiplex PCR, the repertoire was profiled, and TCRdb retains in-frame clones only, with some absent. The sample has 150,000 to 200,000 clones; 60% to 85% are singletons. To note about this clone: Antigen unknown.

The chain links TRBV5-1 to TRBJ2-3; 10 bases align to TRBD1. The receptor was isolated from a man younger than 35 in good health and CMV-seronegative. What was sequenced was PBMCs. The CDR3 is CASSMGQGTDTQYF. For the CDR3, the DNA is TGCGCCAGCAGCATGGGACAGGGGACAGATACGCAGTATTTT.